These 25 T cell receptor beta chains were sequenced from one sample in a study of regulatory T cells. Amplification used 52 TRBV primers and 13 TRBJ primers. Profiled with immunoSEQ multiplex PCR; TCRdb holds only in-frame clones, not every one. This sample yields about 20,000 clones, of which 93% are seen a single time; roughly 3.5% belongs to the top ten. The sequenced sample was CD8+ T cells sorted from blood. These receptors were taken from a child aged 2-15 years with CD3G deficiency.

The CDR3 loop reads CASSLSESEQYF. In nucleotides, the CDR3 is TGTGCCAGCAGTTTATCCGAGAGCGAGCAGTACTTC. The V call is TRBV28, the J call TRBJ2-7; D remains unclear. The V end lost 1 base, the J end lost 6 bases, and 7 bases lay between the germline ends. This CDR3 is built from 12 residues. Germline-derived CDR1 and CDR2 are MDHEN and SYDVKM. The full variable domain, rest sourced from reference TRBV28 and TRBJ2-7, is DVKVTQSSRYLVKRTGEKVFLECVQDMDHENMFWYRQDPGLGLRLIYFSYDVKMKEKGDIPEGYSVSREKKERFSLILESASTNQTSMYLCASSLSESEQYFGPGTRLTVT.

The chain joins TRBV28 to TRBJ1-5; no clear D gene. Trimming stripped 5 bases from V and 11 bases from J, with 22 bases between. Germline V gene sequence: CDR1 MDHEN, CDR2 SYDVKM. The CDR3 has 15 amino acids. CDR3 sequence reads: CASSPKGGRESTQHF. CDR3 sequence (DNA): TGTGCCAGCAGTCCAAAAGGCGGGCGGGAGAGTACCCAGCATTTT.

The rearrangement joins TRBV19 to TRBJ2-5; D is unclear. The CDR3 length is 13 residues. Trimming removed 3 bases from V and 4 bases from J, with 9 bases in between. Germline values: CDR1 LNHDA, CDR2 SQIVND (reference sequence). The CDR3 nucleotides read TGTGCCAGTAGTATTGATCCTGGAGAGACCCAGTACTTC. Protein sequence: CASSIDPGETQYF.

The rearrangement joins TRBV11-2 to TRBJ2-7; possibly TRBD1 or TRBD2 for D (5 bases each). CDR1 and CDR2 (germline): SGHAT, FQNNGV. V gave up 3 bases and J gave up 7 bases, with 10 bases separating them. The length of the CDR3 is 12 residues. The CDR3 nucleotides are TGTGCCAGCAGCTTCGGGGACGCTGAGCAGTACTTC. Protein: CASSFGDAEQYF.

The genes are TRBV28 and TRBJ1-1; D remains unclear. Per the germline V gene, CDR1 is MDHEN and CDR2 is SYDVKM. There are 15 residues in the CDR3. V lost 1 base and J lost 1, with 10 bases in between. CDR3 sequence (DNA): TGTGCCAGCAGTTTATCGGGAGGATGGAACACTGAAGCTTTCTTT. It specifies CASSLSGGWNTEAFF.

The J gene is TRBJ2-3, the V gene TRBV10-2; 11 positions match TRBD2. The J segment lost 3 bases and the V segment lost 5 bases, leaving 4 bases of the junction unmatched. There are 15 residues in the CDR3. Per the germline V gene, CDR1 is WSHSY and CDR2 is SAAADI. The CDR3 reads CASSLLAGVTDTQYF. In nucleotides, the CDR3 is TGCGCCAGCAGTTTACTAGCGGGAGTAACAGATACGCAGTATTTT.

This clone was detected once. CDR3 in DNA: TGCGCCAGCAGTCAAGGCGTCGGACCGGGCGATGAGCAGTTCTTC. This translates into CASSQGVGPGDEQFF. V is TRBV5-1 and J is TRBJ2-1; D ambiguous. V dropped 5 bases and J dropped 8 bases, with 20 bases sitting between them. This CDR3 spans 15 amino acids. Germline CDR1 reads SGHRS; CDR2 reads YFSETQ.

CDR3 bases: TGTGCCAGCAGCTTGGGGGGCCTGGGTAATGAGCAGTTCTTC. Its translation: CASSLGGLGNEQFF. The chain uses TRBV7-9 and TRBJ2-1; D could derive from TRBD1 or TRBD2 (6 bases each). Germline V gene data show CDR1 as SEHNR and CDR2 as FQNEAQ (reference sequence). Trimming took 3 bases from V and 7 from J, leaving 13 bases between them. The length of the CDR3 is 14 residues.

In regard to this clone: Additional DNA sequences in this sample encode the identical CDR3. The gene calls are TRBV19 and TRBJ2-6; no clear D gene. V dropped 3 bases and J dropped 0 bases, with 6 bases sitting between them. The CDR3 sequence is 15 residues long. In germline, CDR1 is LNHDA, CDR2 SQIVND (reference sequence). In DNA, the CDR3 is TGTGCCAGTAGTATTTCCGACTCTGGGGCCAACGTCCTGACTTTC. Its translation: CASSISDSGANVLTF.

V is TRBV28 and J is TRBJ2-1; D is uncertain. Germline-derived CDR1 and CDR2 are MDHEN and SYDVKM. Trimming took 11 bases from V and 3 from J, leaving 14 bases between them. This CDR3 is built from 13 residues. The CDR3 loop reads CASGPNLYNEQFF. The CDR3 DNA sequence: TGTGCCTCCGGCCCTAACCTCTACAATGAGCAGTTCTTC. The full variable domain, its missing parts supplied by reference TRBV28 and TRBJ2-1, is DVKVTQSSRYLVKRTGEKVFLECVQDMDHENMFWYRQDPGLGLRLIYFSYDVKMKEKGDIPEGYSVSREKKERFSLILESASTNQTSMYLCASGPNLYNEQFFGPGTRLTVL.

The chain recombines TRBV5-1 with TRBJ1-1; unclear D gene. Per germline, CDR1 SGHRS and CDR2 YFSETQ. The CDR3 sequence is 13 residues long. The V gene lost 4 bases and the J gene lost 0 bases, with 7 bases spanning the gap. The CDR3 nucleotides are TGCGCCAGCAGCCTTTCTATGAACACTGAAGCTTTCTTT. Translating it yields CASSLSMNTEAFF. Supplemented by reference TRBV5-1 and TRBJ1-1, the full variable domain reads KAGVTQTPRYLIKTRGQQVTLSCSPISGHRSVSWYQQTPGQGLQFLFEYFSETQRNKGNFPGRFSGRQFSNSRSEMNVSTLELGDSALYLCASSLSMNTEAFFGQGTRLTVV.

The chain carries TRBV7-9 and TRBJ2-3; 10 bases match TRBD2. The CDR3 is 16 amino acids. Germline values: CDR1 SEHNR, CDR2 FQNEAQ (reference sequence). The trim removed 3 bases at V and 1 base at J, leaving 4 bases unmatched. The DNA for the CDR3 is TGTGCCAGCAGCTTCCTAGCGGGAGAGGGCACAGATACGCAGTATTTT. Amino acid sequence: CASSFLAGEGTDTQYF.

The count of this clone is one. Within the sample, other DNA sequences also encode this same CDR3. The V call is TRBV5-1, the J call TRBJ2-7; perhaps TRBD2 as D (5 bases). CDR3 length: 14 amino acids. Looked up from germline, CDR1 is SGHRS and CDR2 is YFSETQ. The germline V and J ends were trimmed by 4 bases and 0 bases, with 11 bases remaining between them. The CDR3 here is CASSPDSYSYEQYF. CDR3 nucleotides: TGCGCCAGCAGCCCGGACTCCTACTCCTACGAGCAGTACTTC.

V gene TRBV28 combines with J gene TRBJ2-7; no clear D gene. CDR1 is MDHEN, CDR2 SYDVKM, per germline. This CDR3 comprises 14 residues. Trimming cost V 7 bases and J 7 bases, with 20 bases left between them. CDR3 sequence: CASTHSYGVQEQYF. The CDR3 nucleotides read TGTGCCAGCACCCATTCATATGGGGTTCAAGAGCAGTACTTC. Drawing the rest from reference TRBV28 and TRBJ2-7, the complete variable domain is DVKVTQSSRYLVKRTGEKVFLECVQDMDHENMFWYRQDPGLGLRLIYFSYDVKMKEKGDIPEGYSVSREKKERFSLILESASTNQTSMYLCASTHSYGVQEQYFGPGTRLTVT.

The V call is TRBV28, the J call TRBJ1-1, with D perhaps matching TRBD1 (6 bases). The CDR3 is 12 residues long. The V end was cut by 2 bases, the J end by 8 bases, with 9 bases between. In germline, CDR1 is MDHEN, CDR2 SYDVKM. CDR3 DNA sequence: TGTGCCAGCAGTTTAGATACAGGGGAAGCTTTCTTT. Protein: CASSLDTGEAFF. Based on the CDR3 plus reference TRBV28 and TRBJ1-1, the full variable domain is DVKVTQSSRYLVKRTGEKVFLECVQDMDHENMFWYRQDPGLGLRLIYFSYDVKMKEKGDIPEGYSVSREKKERFSLILESASTNQTSMYLCASSLDTGEAFFGQGTRLTVV.

CDR3 bases: TGTGCCAGCAGTTTGGTTGGGGTTAGCTCCTACAATGAGCAGTTCTTC. Its protein is CASSLVGVSSYNEQFF. The chain carries TRBV28 and TRBJ2-1; D unclear. The germline V gene has CDR1 MDHEN and CDR2 SYDVKM. Trimming left V 3 bases short and J 0 bases short, with 12 bases between. This CDR3 is built from 16 residues.

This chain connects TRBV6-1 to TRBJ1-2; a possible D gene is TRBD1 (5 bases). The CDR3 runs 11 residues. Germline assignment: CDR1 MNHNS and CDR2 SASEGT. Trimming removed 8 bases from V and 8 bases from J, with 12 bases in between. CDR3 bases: TGTGCCAGCCGTGTCAGGGAGGGCTACACCTTC. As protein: CASRVREGYTF.

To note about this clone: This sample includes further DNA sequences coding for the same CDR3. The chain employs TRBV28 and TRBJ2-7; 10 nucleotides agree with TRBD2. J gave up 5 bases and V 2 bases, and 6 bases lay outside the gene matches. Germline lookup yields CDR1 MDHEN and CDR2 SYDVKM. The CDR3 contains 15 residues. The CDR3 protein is CASSLGSSGRDEQYF. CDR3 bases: TGTGCCAGCAGTTTAGGGTCTAGCGGGAGAGACGAGCAGTACTTC.

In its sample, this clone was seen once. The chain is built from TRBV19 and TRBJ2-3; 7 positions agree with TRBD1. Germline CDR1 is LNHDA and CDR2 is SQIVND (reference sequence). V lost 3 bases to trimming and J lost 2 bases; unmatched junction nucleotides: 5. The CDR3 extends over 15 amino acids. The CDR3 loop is CASSIGTASTDTQYF. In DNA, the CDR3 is TGTGCCAGTAGTATTGGGACAGCTTCCACAGATACGCAGTATTTT. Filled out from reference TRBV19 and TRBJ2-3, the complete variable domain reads DGGITQSPKYLFRKEGQNVTLSCEQNLNHDAMYWYRQDPGQGLRLIYYSQIVNDFQKGDIAEGYSVSREKKESFPLTVTSAQKNPTAFYLCASSIGTASTDTQYFGPGTRLTVL.

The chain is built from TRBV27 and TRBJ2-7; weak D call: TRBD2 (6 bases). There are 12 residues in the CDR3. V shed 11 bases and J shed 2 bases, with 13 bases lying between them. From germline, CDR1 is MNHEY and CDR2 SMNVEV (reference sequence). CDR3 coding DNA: TGTGCCGACTCGGGACTCACCTACGAGCAGTACTTC. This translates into CADSGLTYEQYF.

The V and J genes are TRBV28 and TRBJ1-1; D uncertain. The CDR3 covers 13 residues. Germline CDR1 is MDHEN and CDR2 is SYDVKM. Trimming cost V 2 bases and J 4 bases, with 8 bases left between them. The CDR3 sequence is CASSLGESTEAFF. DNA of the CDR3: TGTGCCAGCAGTTTAGGGGAGAGCACTGAAGCTTTCTTT.

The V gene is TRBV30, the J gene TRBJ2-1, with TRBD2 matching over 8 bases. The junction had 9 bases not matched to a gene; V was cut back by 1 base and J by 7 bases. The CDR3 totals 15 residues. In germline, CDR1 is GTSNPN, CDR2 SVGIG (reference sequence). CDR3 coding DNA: TGTGCCTGGAGTGGAGAGACTAGCGAAACAAATGAGCAGTTCTTC. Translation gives CAWSGETSETNEQFF.

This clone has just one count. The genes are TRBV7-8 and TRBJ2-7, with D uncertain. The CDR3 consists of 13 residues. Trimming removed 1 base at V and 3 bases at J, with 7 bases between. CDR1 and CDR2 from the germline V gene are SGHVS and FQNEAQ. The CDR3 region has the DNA TGTGCCAGCAGCTTAGGGAGTGGCTACGAGCAGTACTTC. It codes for CASSLGSGYEQYF.

The CDR3 is CASSPGTGYGYTF. The CDR3 DNA sequence: TGTGCCAGCAGTCCTGGGACGGGCTATGGCTACACCTTC. The rearrangement links TRBV27 to TRBJ1-2; perhaps TRBD1 as D (5 bases). With 5 bases removed from V and 4 bases from J, the gap between germline ends came to 11 bases. The germline gives CDR1 MNHEY, CDR2 SMNVEV (reference sequence). The CDR3 consists of 13 residues.

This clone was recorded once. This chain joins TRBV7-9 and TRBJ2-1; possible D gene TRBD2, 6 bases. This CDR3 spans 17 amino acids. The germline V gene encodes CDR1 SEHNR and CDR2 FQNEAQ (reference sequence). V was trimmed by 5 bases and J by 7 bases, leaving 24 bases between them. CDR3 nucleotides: TGTGCCAGCAGCGGCCTAGCGAGCGGGCCAACGAGGAATGAGCAGTTCTTC. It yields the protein CASSGLASGPTRNEQFF.